This TCR beta chain was retrieved from a study of metastatic and nonmetastatic thyroid tumors (dated by TCRdb to 2019 to 2021). About the investigation overall: The researchers compared repertoires between peripheral blood samples and tumor or nodule tissue samples from patients with malignant or benign thyroid disease.

Results and caveats for the whole study, not just this receptor: TCR beta diversity was reported as significantly higher in malignant tumors than in benign nodules, in both blood and tumor samples.

In its sample, this clone was seen many times. Its binding antigen is unknown. No base-level quality is on record; no much larger clone is a single base apart. Before undergoing thyroid surgery, none of the patients had been given any kind of treatment. The study retrospectively analysed patient clinical samples collected from the early 2010s to the late 2010s using T-cell receptor beta sequencing. For CDR1 and CDR2, the germline V gene lists SGHTA and FQGTGA. V and J lose 5 bases and 5 bases, and a span of 9 bases separates them. The CDR3 spans 13 residues, from the cysteine through the phenylalanine. This entry keeps only the CDR3 DNA: 39 bases, framed from base 1. Libraries were made using PCR. Sequencing instrument: Illumina HiSeq 4000. High-throughput sequencing was used to profile the TCR beta-chain CDR3 region of each patient. Processing in the source paper ran as follows. A classifier to discriminate distant-metastatic papillary thyroid cancer patients was built from CDR3 differences across clinicopathological groups. To measure repertoire diversity the researchers used the Shannon index, while the Morisita-Horn index served to gauge how similar the tumor and blood repertoires were. TCRdb reran the public reads through fastp at Q25 and MiXCR, keeping productive beta chains. The V and J calls, along with clone size, are taken from TCRdb and not from the paper's own processing. Present in this sample are approximately 15,000 clones, around 13% of which were seen just once. Jointly, the top ten make up about 30% of the sample.

Recombination connected TRBV7-3 to TRBJ2-2, with the D gene not clear enough to name. The sequencing input was blood. The receptor comes from a female donor with papillary thyroid cancer or a benign thyroid nodule (not recorded which). Some clones in this sample may be carry-over from other donors' samples. The nucleotides are TGTGCCAGCAGCACCCGGAGTACCGGGGAGCTGTTTTTT. It encodes CASSTRSTGELFF. Supplemented by the reference TRBV7-3 and TRBJ2-2 proteins around the CDR3, the complete variable domain is GAGVSQTPSNKVTEKGKYVELRCDPISGHTALYWYRQSLGQGPEFLIYFQGTGAADDSGLPNDRFFAVRPEGSVSTLKIQRTERGDSAVYLCASSTRSTGELFFGEGSRLTVL.